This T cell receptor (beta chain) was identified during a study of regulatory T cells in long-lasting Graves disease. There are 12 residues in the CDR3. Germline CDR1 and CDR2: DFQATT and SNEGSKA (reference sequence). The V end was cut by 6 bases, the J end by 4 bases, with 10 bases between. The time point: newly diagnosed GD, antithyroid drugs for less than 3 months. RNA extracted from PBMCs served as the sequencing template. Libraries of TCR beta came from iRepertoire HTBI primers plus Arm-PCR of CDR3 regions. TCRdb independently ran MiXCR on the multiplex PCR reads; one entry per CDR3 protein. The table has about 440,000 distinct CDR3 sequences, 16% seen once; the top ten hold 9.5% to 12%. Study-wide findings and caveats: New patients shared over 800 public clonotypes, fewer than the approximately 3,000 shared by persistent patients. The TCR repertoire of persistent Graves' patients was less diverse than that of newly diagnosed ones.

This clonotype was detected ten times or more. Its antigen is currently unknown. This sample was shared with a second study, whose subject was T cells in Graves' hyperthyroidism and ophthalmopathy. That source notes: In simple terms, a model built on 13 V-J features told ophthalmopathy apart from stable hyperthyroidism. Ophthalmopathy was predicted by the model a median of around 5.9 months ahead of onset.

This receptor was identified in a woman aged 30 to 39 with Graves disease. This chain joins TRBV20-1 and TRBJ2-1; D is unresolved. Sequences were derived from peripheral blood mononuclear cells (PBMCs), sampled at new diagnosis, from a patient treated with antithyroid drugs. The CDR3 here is CSAGRSYNEQFF. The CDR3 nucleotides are TGCAGTGCAGGTCGCAGTTACAATGAGCAGTTCTTC.